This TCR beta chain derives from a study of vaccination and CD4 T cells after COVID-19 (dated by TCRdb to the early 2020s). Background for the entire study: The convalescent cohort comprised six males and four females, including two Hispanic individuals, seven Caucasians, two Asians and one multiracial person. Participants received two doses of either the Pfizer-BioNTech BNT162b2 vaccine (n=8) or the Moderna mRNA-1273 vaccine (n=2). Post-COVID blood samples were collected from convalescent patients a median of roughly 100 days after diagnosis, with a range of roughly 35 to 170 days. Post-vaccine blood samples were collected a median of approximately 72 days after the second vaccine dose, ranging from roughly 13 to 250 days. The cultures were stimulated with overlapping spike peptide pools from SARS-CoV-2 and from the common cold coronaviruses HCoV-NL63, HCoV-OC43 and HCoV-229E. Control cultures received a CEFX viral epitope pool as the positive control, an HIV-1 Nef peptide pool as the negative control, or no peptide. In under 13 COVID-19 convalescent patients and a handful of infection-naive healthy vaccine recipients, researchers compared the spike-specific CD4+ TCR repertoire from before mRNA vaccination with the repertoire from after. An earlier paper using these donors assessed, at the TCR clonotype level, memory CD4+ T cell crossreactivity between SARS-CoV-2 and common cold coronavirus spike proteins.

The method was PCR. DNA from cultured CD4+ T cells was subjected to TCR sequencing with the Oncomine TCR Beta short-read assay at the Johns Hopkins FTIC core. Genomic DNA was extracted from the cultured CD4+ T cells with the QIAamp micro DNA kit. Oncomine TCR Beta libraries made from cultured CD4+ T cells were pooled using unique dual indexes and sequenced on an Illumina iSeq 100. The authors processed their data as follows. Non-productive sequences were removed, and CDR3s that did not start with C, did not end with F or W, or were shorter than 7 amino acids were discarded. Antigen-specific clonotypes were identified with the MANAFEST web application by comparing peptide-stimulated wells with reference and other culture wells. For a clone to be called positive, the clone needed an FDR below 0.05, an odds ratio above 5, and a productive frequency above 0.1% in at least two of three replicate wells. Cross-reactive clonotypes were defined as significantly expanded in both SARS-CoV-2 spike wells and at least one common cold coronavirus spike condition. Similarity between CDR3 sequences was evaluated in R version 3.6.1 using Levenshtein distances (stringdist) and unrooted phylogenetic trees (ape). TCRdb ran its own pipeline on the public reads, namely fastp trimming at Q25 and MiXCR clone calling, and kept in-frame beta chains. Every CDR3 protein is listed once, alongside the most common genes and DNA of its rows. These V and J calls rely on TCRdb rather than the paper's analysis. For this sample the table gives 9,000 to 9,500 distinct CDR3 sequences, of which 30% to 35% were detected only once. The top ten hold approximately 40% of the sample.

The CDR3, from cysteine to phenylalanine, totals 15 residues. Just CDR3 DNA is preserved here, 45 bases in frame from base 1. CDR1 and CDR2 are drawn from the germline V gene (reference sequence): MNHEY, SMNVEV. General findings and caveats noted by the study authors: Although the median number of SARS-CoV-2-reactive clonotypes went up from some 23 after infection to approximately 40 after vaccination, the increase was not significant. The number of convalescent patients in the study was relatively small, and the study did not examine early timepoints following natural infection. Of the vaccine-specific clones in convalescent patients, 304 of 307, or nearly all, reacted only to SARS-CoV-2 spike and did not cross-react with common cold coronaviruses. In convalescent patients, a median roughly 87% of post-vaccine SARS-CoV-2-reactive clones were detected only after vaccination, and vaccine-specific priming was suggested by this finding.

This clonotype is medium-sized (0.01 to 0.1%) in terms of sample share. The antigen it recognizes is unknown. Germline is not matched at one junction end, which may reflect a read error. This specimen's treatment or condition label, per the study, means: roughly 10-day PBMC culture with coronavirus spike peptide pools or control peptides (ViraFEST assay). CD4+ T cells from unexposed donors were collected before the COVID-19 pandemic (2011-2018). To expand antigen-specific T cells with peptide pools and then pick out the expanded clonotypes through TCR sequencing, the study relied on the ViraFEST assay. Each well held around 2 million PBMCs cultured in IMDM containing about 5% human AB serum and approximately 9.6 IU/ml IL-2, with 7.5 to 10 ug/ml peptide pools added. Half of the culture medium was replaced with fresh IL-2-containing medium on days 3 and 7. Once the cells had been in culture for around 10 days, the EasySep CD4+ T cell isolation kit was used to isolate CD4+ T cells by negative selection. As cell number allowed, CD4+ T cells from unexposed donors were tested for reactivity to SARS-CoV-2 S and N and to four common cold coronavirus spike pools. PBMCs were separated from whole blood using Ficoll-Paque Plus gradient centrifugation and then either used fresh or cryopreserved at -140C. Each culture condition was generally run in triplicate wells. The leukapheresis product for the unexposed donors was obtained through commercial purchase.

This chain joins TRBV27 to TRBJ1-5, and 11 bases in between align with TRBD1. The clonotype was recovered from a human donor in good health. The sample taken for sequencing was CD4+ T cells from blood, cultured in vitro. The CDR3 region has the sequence CATSPGQGVSQPQHF. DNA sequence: TGTGCCACCAGTCCGGGACAGGGGGTTTCCCAGCCCCAGCATTTT.